One TCR beta chain is described in this entry. With 2 bases clipped from V and 11 bases from J, the junction kept 8 bases outside the gene matches. CDR1 is GTSNPN, CDR2 SVGIG, per germline (reference sequence). The CDR3 is 12 residues long. The data are from a study of shared clonotypes between healthy human individuals. Across the whole study: Each donor had three CD4 naive, three CD4 memory, two CD8 naive and one CD8 memory plate.

Only in-frame clones appear in the TCRdb table, and some are missing; sequencing was by immunoSEQ multiplex PCR. The profile shows 2 million to 2.5 million clones, approximately 93% of them singletons. This receptor was identified in a man aged 18 to 29 in good health. Some clones in this sample may be carry-over from other donors' samples. The sequenced sample consisted of naive CD4+ T cells from PBMCs. The subset denotes: CD45RA+ positively selected. The rearrangement links TRBV30 to TRBJ2-5, with TRBD2 matching over 7 bases. In DNA form, the CDR3 reads TGTGCCTGGAGTTCGGGGGGTGAAGGGCAGTACTTC. Translated: CAWSSGGEGQYF.